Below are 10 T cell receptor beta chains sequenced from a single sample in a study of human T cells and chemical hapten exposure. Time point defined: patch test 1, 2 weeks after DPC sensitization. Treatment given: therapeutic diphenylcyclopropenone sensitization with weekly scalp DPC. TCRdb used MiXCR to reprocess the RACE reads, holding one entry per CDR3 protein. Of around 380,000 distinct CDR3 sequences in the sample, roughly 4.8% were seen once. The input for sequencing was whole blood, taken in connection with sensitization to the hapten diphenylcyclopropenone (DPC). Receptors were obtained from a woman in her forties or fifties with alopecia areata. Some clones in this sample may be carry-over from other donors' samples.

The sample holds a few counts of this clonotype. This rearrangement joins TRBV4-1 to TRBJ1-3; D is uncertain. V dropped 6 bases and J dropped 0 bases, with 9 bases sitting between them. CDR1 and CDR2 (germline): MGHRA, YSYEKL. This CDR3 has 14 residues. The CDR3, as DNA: TGCGCCAGCAGGAGCATGGCCTCTGGAAACACCATATATTTT. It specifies CASRSMASGNTIYF.

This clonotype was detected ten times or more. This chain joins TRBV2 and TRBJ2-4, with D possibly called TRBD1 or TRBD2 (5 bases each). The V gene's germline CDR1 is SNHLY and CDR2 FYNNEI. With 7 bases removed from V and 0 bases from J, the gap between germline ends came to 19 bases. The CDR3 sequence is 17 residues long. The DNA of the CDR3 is TGTGCCAGCACCTACGATGGGACGACCTTAGCCAAAAACATTCAGTACTTC. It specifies CASTYDGTTLAKNIQYF.

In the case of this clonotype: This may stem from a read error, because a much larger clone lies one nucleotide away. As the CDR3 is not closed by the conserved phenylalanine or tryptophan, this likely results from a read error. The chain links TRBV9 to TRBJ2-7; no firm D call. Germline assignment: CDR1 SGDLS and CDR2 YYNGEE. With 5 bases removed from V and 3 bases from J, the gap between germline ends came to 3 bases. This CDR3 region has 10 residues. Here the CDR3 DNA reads TGTGCCAGCAGGTTCTACGAGCAGTACCTC. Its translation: CASRFYEQYL.

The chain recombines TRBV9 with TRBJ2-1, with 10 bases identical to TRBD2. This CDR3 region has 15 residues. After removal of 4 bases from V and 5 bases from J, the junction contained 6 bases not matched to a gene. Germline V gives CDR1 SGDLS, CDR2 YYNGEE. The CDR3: CASSPSGSSNNEQFF. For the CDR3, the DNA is TGTGCCAGCAGCCCTAGCGGGAGTTCTAACAATGAGCAGTTCTTC.

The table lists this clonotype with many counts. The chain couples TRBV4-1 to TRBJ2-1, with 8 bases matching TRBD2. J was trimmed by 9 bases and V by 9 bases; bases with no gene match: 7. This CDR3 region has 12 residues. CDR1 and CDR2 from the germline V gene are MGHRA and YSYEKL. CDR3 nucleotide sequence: TGCGCCAGTCGGGGGGGGGCAGGTGAGCAGTTCTTC. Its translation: CASRGGAGEQFF.

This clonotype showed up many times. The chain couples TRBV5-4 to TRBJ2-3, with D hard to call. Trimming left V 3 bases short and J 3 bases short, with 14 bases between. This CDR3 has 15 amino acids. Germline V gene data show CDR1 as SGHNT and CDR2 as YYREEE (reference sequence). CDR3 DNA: TGTGCCAGCAGCTCTGACGGTACTGGGACAGATACGCAGTATTTT. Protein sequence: CASSSDGTGTDTQYF.

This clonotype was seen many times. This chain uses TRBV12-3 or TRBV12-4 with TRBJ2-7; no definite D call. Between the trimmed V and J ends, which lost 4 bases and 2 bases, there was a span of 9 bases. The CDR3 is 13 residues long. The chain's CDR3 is CASSSLGPYEQYF. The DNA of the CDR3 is TGTGCCAGCAGTTCCCTCGGACCCTACGAGCAGTACTTC.

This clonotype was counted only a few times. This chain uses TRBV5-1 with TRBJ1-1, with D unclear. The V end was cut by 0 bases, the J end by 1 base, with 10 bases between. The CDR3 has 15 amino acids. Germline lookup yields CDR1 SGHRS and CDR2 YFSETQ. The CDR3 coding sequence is TGCGCCAGCAGCTTGGTACCGGAGGAGAACACTGAAGCTTTCTTT. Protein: CASSLVPEENTEAFF.

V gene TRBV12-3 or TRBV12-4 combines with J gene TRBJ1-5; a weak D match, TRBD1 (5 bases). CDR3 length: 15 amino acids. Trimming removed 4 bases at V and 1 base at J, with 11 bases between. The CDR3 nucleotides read TGTGCCAGCAGTTCTACAGGCCGCAGCAATCAGCCCCAGCATTTT. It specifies CASSSTGRSNQPQHF.

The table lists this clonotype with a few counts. CDR3 region: CASSRLPAGAVREQYF. The DNA for the CDR3 is TGTGCCAGCAGCCGCCTTCCAGCGGGGGCGGTACGCGAGCAGTACTTC. The chain employs TRBV7-9 and TRBJ2-7; TRBD2 matches at 8 bases. Germline V gives CDR1 SEHNR, CDR2 FQNEAQ (reference sequence). V lost 5 bases to trimming and J lost 6 bases; unmatched junction nucleotides: 15. There are 16 residues in the CDR3.